This is a list of T cell receptor beta chains from one sample in a study of T cells after yellow fever vaccination. TCRdb redid the calling of the 5' RACE reads with MiXCR, one entry per CDR3 protein. The table records about 340,000 distinct CDR3 sequences, under 5% of them present only once. Sample: PBMCs, taken 5 days after the yellow fever booster vaccination. These receptors were taken from a man between 18 and 35 years old who received the YFV17D yellow fever vaccine. Each CDR3 is given with its conserved first and last residue. Each record gives: J gene, clone size, D gene, V gene, CDR3 protein, CDR3 DNA. The D gene is left open where the match is weak. Not all rows give a size; the values are once, few, many and, for expanded clones, a class.

TRBJ1-1 | few | TRBD1 | TRBV18 | CASSRADRVNTEAFF | TGTGCCAGCTCACGTGCGGACAGGGTAAACACTGAAGCTTTCTTT
TRBJ1-1 | NA | NA | TRBV6-1 | CASSEALRGQEAFF | TGTGCCAGCAGTGAAGCGCTTCGAGGACAGGAAGCTTTCTTT
TRBJ2-7 | many | NA | TRBV7-2 | CASSPDPAGSYEQYF | TGTGCCAGCAGTCCCGACCCGGCAGGGTCCTACGAGCAGTACTTC
TRBJ2-3 | once | TRBD2 | TRBV7-2 | CASNSGGSDTQYF | TGTGCCAGCAACTCCGGGGGGTCAGATACGCAGTATTTT
TRBJ2-4 | many | NA | TRBV6-5 | CASSYFPGDIQYF | TGTGCCAGCAGTTACTTCCCTGGGGACATTCAGTACTTC
TRBJ2-1 | many | TRBD1 | TRBV7-3 | CASSPDRANYNEQFF | TGTGCCAGCAGCCCGGACAGGGCAAACTACAATGAGCAGTTCTTC
TRBJ2-7 | many | NA | TRBV6-2/TRBV6-3 | CASSYSRVGQHEQYF | TGTGCCAGCAGTTACTCGAGGGTCGGGCAACACGAGCAGTACTTC
TRBJ2-1 | few | NA | TRBV6-2/TRBV6-3 | CASSYGDDEQFF | TGTGCCAGCAGTTATGGTGACGATGAGCAGTTCTTC
TRBJ2-7 | few | NA | TRBV7-8 | CASSPGHGLEQYF | TGTGCCAGCAGCCCGGGACATGGACTCGAGCAGTACTTC
TRBJ2-5 | NA | NA | TRBV29-1 | CSVAPPGVETQYF | TGCAGCGTTGCCCCCCCGGGAGTTGAGACCCAGTACTTC
TRBJ1-5 | few | NA | TRBV5-1 | CASSPGSGGSNQPQHF | TGCGCCAGCAGCCCGGGCTCTGGGGGTAGCAATCAGCCCCAGCATTTT
TRBJ1-1 | NA | NA | TRBV10-3 | CAIQGMNTEAFF | TGTGCCATCCAGGGGATGAACACTGAAGCTTTCTTT
TRBJ2-1 | many | NA | TRBV6-1 | CASSEKTSYNEQFF | TGTGCCAGCAGTGAAAAGACGTCCTACAATGAGCAGTTCTTC
TRBJ2-7 | NA | NA | TRBV6-5 | CASSYPNRAEQYF | TGTGCCAGCAGTTACCCAAACAGGGCCGAGCAGTACTTC
TRBJ1-1 | many | NA | TRBV18 | CASSPPGGARMNTEAFF | TGTGCCAGCTCACCACCGGGGGGGGCGAGGATGAACACTGAAGCTTTCTTT
TRBJ2-5 | many | NA | TRBV27 | CASRRGTDPRWTQYF | TGTGCCAGCCGACGAGGGACTGATCCAAGATGGACCCAGTACTTC
TRBJ2-3 | few | NA | TRBV12-3/TRBV12-4 | CASNPDGSTDTQYF | TGTGCCAGCAACCCGGACGGAAGCACAGATACGCAGTATTTT
TRBJ1-4 | many | NA | TRBV5-1 | CASSLGQTTNEKLFF | TGCGCCAGCAGCTTGGGGCAGACAACTAATGAAAAACTGTTTTTT
TRBJ1-2 | few | TRBD1 | TRBV7-2 | CASSLGQGQGGYTF | TGTGCCAGCAGCTTAGGCCAGGGACAGGGAGGCTACACCTTC
TRBJ1-5 | many | NA | TRBV18 | CASSRTNREQGLGPQHF | TGTGCCAGCTCACGAACGAACAGGGAACAGGGCCTCGGGCCCCAGCATTTT
TRBJ1-2 | NA | NA | TRBV5-5 | CASSLDQPFGYTF | TGTGCCAGCAGCTTGGACCAACCGTTTGGCTACACCTTC
TRBJ2-3 | few | TRBD2 | TRBV2 | CASSDSGATQYF | TGTGCCAGCAGTGATAGCGGGGCTACGCAGTATTTT
TRBJ2-1 | NA | NA | TRBV4-2 | CASSQVPRMINEQFF | TGTGCCAGCAGCCAAGTACCCAGGATGATAAATGAGCAGTTCTTC
TRBJ1-1 | NA | NA | TRBV15 | CATSRDPRPMNTEAFF | TGTGCCACCAGCAGAGATCCCCGACCGATGAACACTGAAGCTTTCTTT
TRBJ2-1 | many | NA | TRBV20-1 | CSARDQTDNEQFF | TGCAGTGCTAGAGATCAAACAGACAATGAGCAGTTCTTC
TRBJ2-1 | many | NA | TRBV7-9 | CASQVPQDGGNEQFF | TGTGCCAGCCAAGTGCCCCAGGATGGGGGCAATGAGCAGTTCTTC
TRBJ2-3 | few | NA | TRBV7-9 | CASSAEDTQYF | TGTGCCAGCAGCGCAGAAGATACGCAGTATTTT
TRBJ1-4 | many | NA | TRBV4-3 | CASSHSVTSEKLFF | TGCGCCAGCAGCCACTCGGTCACAAGTGAAAAACTGTTTTTT